This entry features one T cell receptor beta chain sequence. Its antigen is still unknown. The CDR3 runs 17 residues. V was clipped by 5 bases and J by 4 bases; unmatched bases: 13. Germline V gene lookup returns CDR1 SGHVS and CDR2 FNYEAQ. The data are from a study of shared clonotypes between healthy human individuals. All donors qualified as healthy HIV-negative adults and had experienced no recent acute infections or vaccinations. Genomic DNA (from each subset) was split evenly across several immunoSEQ plates. Clones were read by immunoSEQ multiplex PCR, and TCRdb kept only the in-frame ones, dropping some. The table lists around 980,000 clones, 75% to 80% of them singletons. Overall study results and limits: Across subsets, estimated richness was generally greater for naive than for memory populations. Specimens sampled were limited to blood, with tissue repertoires likely differing.

This clonotype originated in a man younger than 35 in good health. Some clones in this sample may be carry-over from other donors' samples. The rearrangement links TRBV7-6 to TRBJ1-3, with TRBD1 matching over 8 bases. Sequenced: memory CD4+ T cells from PBMCs. Sample subset: CD45RA-negative fraction. The CDR3 DNA is TGTGCCAGCAGCCTGATGGCCGGGACAGGTGAAGGAAACACCATATATTTT. Its translation: CASSLMAGTGEGNTIYF. The complete variable domain, with remaining parts taken from reference TRBV7-6 and TRBJ1-3, reads GAGVSQSPRYKVTKRGQDVALRCDPISGHVSLYWYRQALGQGPEFLTYFNYEAQQDKSGLPNDRFSAERPEGSISTLTIQRTEQRDSAMYRCASSLMAGTGEGNTIYFGEGSWLTVV.